The next 31 T cell receptor beta chains were all read from a single sample in a study of cytomegalovirus exposure and HLA in healthy donors. The PCR contained 60 Vbeta and 13 Jbeta primers. TCRdb's table, derived via immunoSEQ multiplex PCR, lists solely in-frame clones and lacks some. The sample has under 200,000 clones, roughly 73% seen once. Sample: PBMCs. The receptors were sampled from a woman in her thirties or forties in good health and CMV-seropositive.

This clone was observed at least ten times. This rearrangement joins TRBV6-6 to TRBJ1-5, with D perhaps TRBD1 (6 bases). The germline CDR1 and CDR2 sequences are MNHNY and SVGAGI (reference sequence). This CDR3 comprises 10 residues. Trimming cost V 8 bases and J 7 bases, with 6 bases left between them. CDR3: CASGGQPQHF. The CDR3 coding sequence is TGTGCCAGCGGGGGCCAGCCCCAGCATTTT.

The genes are TRBV4-2 and TRBJ1-1; D is ambiguous. Germline V gene sequence: CDR1 LGHNA, CDR2 YNFKEQ. V was pared by 4 bases and J by 11 bases, with 11 bases between. The CDR3 consists of 11 residues. The CDR3 here is CASSPGRIAFF. CDR3 nucleotide sequence: TGTGCCAGCAGCCCAGGAAGAATCGCTTTCTTT.

The chain carries TRBV5-4 and TRBJ2-5; TRBD2 might be the D (5 bases). The germline CDR1 and CDR2 sequences are SGHNT and YYREEE (reference sequence). The CDR3 length is 15 residues. Trimming shortened V by 0 bases and J by 4 bases, and 13 bases separated the two germline ends. DNA for the CDR3: TGTGCCAGCAGCTTGGCGGTAGGACTCCGAGAGACCCAGTACTTC. Amino acids: CASSLAVGLRETQYF.

This sequence joins TRBV5-1 and TRBJ2-1; 15 nucleotides match TRBD2. CDR3 size: 18 residues. J gave up 0 bases and V 1 base, and 2 bases lay outside the gene matches. The germline CDR1 and CDR2 sequences are SGHRS and YFSETQ. The CDR3 reads CASSLMGLAGGSYNEQFF. The CDR3 DNA reads as TGCGCCAGCAGCTTGATGGGACTAGCGGGAGGCTCCTACAATGAGCAGTTCTTC.

V gene TRBV28 combines with J gene TRBJ1-5, with D perhaps TRBD1 (6 bases). Germline V gene lookup returns CDR1 MDHEN and CDR2 SYDVKM. V was clipped by 6 bases and J by 6 bases, with 9 bases between them. This CDR3 region has 12 residues. The DNA of the CDR3 is TGTGCCAGCAGGGCAGGGGTTCAGCCCCAGCATTTT. Translating it yields CASRAGVQPQHF.

The chain joins TRBV7-9 to TRBJ2-5; 7 bases map to TRBD2. This CDR3 has 12 residues. J was trimmed by 7 bases and V by 4 bases; bases with no gene match: 3. The germline gives CDR1 SEHNR, CDR2 FQNEAQ (reference sequence). The CDR3 is CASSSTGGTQYF. CDR3 nucleotides: TGTGCCAGCAGCTCTACGGGAGGGACCCAGTACTTC.

Only one count was recorded for this clone. V and J are TRBV19 and TRBJ2-3; possibly TRBD2 for D (6 bases). CDR3 size: 16 residues. V lost 7 bases to trimming and J lost 1 base, with 18 bases between them. CDR1 and CDR2 from the germline V gene are LNHDA and SQIVND (reference sequence). The DNA of the CDR3 is TGTGCCAGTACCACCCATTCGGCGGGGCGCACAGATACGCAGTATTTT. This gives the protein CASTTHSAGRTDTQYF.

This chain uses TRBV5-1 with TRBJ1-1; TRBD1 agrees at 7 bases. Trimming removed 4 bases from V and 0 bases from J; junction bases left unmatched: 6. The V gene's germline CDR1 is SGHRS and CDR2 YFSETQ. The CDR3 runs to 15 residues. The CDR3 sequence is CASSAEGQMNTEAFF. For the CDR3, the DNA is TGCGCCAGCAGCGCGGAGGGACAGATGAACACTGAAGCTTTCTTT.

The J gene is TRBJ2-5, the V gene TRBV2, with 7 bases matching TRBD2. This CDR3 region has 14 residues. Germline V gene lookup returns CDR1 SNHLY and CDR2 FYNNEI. The V segment lost 1 base and the J segment 5 bases; nucleotides outside the gene matches: 4. The CDR3 is CASSEGTSLETQYF. CDR3 nucleotide sequence: TGTGCCAGCAGTGAAGGGACTAGTCTTGAGACCCAGTACTTC. The entire variable domain, with the rest obtained from reference TRBV2 and TRBJ2-5, is as follows: EPEVTQTPSHQVTQMGQEVILRCVPISNHLYFYWYRQILGQKVEFLVSFYNNEISEKSEIFDDQFSVERPDGSNFTLKIRSTKLEDSAMYFCASSEGTSLETQYFGPGTRLLVL.

The chain joins TRBV7-3 to TRBJ2-7, with 10 bases aligning to TRBD2. V dropped 2 bases and J dropped 5; count of bases not matched to a gene: 6. The CDR3 has 15 amino acids. Germline CDR1 SGHTA, CDR2 FQGTGA. The CDR3 region has the DNA TGTGCCAGCAGCTTAGCCCTAGCGGGAGTCAACGAGCAGTACTTC. It codes for CASSLALAGVNEQYF.

The chain has TRBV28 and TRBJ2-3; tentative D call: TRBD1 (6 bases). V lost 8 bases and J lost 4, with 13 bases in between. Germline V gene lookup returns CDR1 MDHEN and CDR2 SYDVKM. The CDR3 is 13 residues long. The CDR3 DNA sequence: TGTGCCAGCGGTGGGGGCGCTGCAGATACGCAGTATTTT. It codes for CASGGGAADTQYF.

The CDR3 loop reads CASSPYNYGYTF. For the CDR3, the DNA is TGTGCCAGCAGCCCTTATAACTATGGCTACACCTTC. This chain connects TRBV11-2 to TRBJ1-2; no definite D call. The CDR3 spans 12 residues. CDR1 and CDR2 from the germline V gene are SGHAT and FQNNGV. Trimming took 5 bases from V and 1 from J, leaving 5 bases between them.

The rearrangement joins TRBV27 to TRBJ2-4; 13 bases match TRBD2. Germline lookup yields CDR1 MNHEY and CDR2 SMNVEV (reference sequence). The length of the CDR3 is 17 residues. V was clipped by 2 bases and J by 8 bases; unmatched bases: 9. The CDR3 loop is CASSLAGGTSGKHIQYF. The CDR3 bases are TGTGCCAGCAGTTTAGCGGGGGGGACTAGCGGGAAGCACATTCAGTACTTC.

The chain recombines TRBV23-1 with TRBJ1-5; TRBD1 matches 7 bases. TRBV23-1 is an ORF; its function is uncertain. This CDR3 is 17 amino acids long. The CDR3 here is CSHIPATGTGGNQPQHF. The CDR3 bases are TGCTCCCACATCCCGGCGACAGGGACCGGAGGTAATCAGCCCCAGCATTTT.

The CDR3 sequence: CASSLFRTYRGPNYGYTF. In nucleotides, the CDR3 is TGTGCCAGCAGCCTTTTTCGAACTTACAGGGGTCCGAACTATGGCTACACCTTC. The V call is TRBV5-8, the J call TRBJ1-2, with TRBD1 identical over 7 bases. V lost 4 bases to trimming and J lost 2 bases; unmatched junction nucleotides: 17. The CDR3 spans 18 residues. Germline lookup yields CDR1 SGHTS and CDR2 YDEGEE. The full variable domain, completed using reference TRBV5-8 and TRBJ1-2, is EAGVTQSPTHLIKTRGQQATLRCSPISGHTSVYWYQQALGLGLQFLLWYDEGEERNRGNFPPRFSGRQFPNYSSELNVNALELEDSALYLCASSLFRTYRGPNYGYTFGSGTRLTVV.

The CDR3 reads CASNYRVAGGQGNAGELFF. CDR3 bases: TGCGCCAGCAACTACCGGGTTGCAGGGGGACAGGGTAACGCCGGGGAGCTGTTTTTT. The chain recombines TRBV5-1 with TRBJ2-2; 9 bases align to TRBD1. Germline V lookup: CDR1 SGHRS, CDR2 YFSETQ. This CDR3 has 19 amino acids. V dropped 6 bases and J dropped 6; count of bases not matched to a gene: 21.

The chain combines TRBV19 with TRBJ1-1; D not certain. Per germline, CDR1 LNHDA and CDR2 SQIVND (reference sequence). V lost 5 bases and J 6 bases, leaving 7 bases between the germline ends. CDR3 length equals 11 residues. The CDR3 protein is CASSASAEAFF. CDR3 DNA: TGTGCCAGTAGTGCGAGCGCTGAAGCTTTCTTT.

In this sample, this clone turned up a few times. The chain couples TRBV7-9 to TRBJ1-1, with D perhaps matching TRBD1 (5 bases). V lost 5 bases to trimming and J lost 1 base, with 14 bases between them. The CDR3 loop spans 15 amino acids. Germline loops: CDR1 SEHNR, CDR2 FQNEAQ (reference sequence). CDR3 amino acids: CASSVSLGENTEAFF. The CDR3 nucleotides read TGTGCCAGCAGCGTTTCCCTAGGGGAGAACACTGAAGCTTTCTTT.

This chain joins TRBV5-8 and TRBJ2-3; D is unclear. CDR1 and CDR2 (germline): SGHTS, YDEGEE. V shed 0 bases and J shed 4 bases, with 15 bases lying between them. This CDR3 spans 16 amino acids. The CDR3 loop is CASSLGTGVAADTQYF. The CDR3 coding sequence is TGTGCCAGCAGCTTGGGTACCGGTGTAGCTGCAGATACGCAGTATTTT.

The chain uses TRBV11-3 and TRBJ2-3; 8 bases are a match to TRBD1. V lost 5 bases to trimming and J lost 3 bases; unmatched junction nucleotides: 13. The germline V gene encodes CDR1 SGHNT and CDR2 YENEEA. The CDR3 length is 17 residues. This chain's CDR3 is CASSPGPDRGPTDTQYF. The DNA for the CDR3 is TGTGCCAGCAGCCCCGGCCCTGACAGGGGTCCGACAGATACGCAGTATTTT. Full variable domain (rest looked up from reference TRBV11-3 and TRBJ2-3): EAGVVQSPRYKIIEKKQPVAFWCNPISGHNTLYWYLQNLGQGPELLIRYENEEAVDDSQLPKDRFSAERLKGVDSTLKIQPAELGDSAVYLCASSPGPDRGPTDTQYFGPGTRLTVL.

The chain carries TRBV27 and TRBJ2-1; TRBD1 aligns across 7 bases. CDR3 length equals 15 residues. The germline gives CDR1 MNHEY, CDR2 SMNVEV (reference sequence). V was pared by 7 bases and J by 8 bases, with 14 bases of the junction left unmatched. This CDR3 reads CASKLTGAVGHEQFF. In nucleotides, the CDR3 is TGTGCCAGCAAACTTACAGGGGCCGTAGGCCATGAGCAGTTCTTC.

The chain carries TRBV7-2 and TRBJ2-7; 11 bases are a match to TRBD2. V was clipped by 1 base and J by 6 bases; unmatched bases: 5. The CDR3 extends over 15 amino acids. In germline, CDR1 is SGHTA, CDR2 FQGNSA. The CDR3 DNA reads as TGTGCCAGCAGCTTAGGTAGCGGGAGGGCCGCCGAGCAGTACTTC. Its protein is CASSLGSGRAAEQYF.

The table lists this clone with a count of one. The CDR3 protein is CASKERLLDSDTGELFF. The CDR3 DNA reads TGTGCCAGCAAAGAACGACTTCTGGACAGCGACACCGGGGAGCTGTTTTTT. The chain has TRBV2 and TRBJ2-2; maybe TRBD1 (6 bases). CDR3 length: 17 residues. The germline gives CDR1 SNHLY, CDR2 FYNNEI. Between the trimmed V and J ends, which lost 7 bases and 3 bases, there was a span of 21 bases.

The chain recombines TRBV4-3 with TRBJ1-1; D is undetermined. Per germline, CDR1 LGHNA and CDR2 YSLEER. The CDR3 contains 16 residues. V was cut by 3 bases and J by 1 base, with 15 bases left in between. CDR3 loop: CASSHTARGGNTEAFF. The CDR3 bases are TGCGCCAGCAGCCACACCGCCCGGGGAGGGAACACTGAAGCTTTCTTT.

The chain carries TRBV7-2 and TRBJ2-6; the D gene is possibly TRBD1 (6 bases). With 4 bases removed from V and 4 bases from J, the gap between germline ends came to 23 bases. Germline V gene sequence: CDR1 SGHTA, CDR2 FQGNSA. The CDR3 extends over 19 amino acids. CDR3 DNA sequence: TGTGCCAGCAGCTCCCCACTAGGGGGTTCAGCTACGGGGGCCAACGTCCTGACTTTC. Translated, it gives CASSSPLGGSATGANVLTF.

The chain links TRBV30 to TRBJ1-2; D is ambiguous. Per germline, CDR1 GTSNPN and CDR2 SVGIG (reference sequence). V was clipped by 3 bases and J by 4 bases, with 3 bases between them. This CDR3 has 10 residues. CDR3 in DNA: TGTGCCTGGAGCGGCTATGGCTACACCTTC. Amino acids: CAWSGYGYTF.

This clone was counted between two and nine times. CDR3 amino acids: CASSESSGTYNEQFF. The CDR3 nucleotides are TGTGCCAGCAGTGAATCGAGCGGGACCTACAATGAGCAGTTCTTC. This chain uses TRBV6-1 with TRBJ2-1; 7 bases fit TRBD2. J gave up 2 bases and V 2 bases, and 3 bases lay outside the gene matches. This CDR3 comprises 15 residues. Germline assignment: CDR1 MNHNS and CDR2 SASEGT.

In this sample, this clone turned up a few times. V usage is TRBV28 and J usage is TRBJ1-2; D gene unclear. Trimming left V 5 bases short and J 4 bases short, with 11 bases between. This CDR3 region has 13 residues. Looked up from germline, CDR1 is MDHEN and CDR2 is SYDVKM. Written as DNA, the CDR3 is TGTGCCAGCAGTACCAGGAACTTCTATGGCTACACCTTC. Translating it yields CASSTRNFYGYTF.

The gene calls are TRBV11-2 and TRBJ2-7; possible D gene TRBD1, 5 bases. The V and J ends lost 3 bases and 0 bases respectively, with 9 bases between them. The length of the CDR3 is 14 residues. CDR1 is SGHAT and CDR2 is FQNNGV in the germline V gene. DNA for the CDR3: TGTGCCAGCAGCTTTCTTACAGGCTCCTACGAGCAGTACTTC. Translated: CASSFLTGSYEQYF.

The chain couples TRBV29-1 to TRBJ2-4, with 8 bases that match TRBD1. Germline CDR1 reads SQVTM; CDR2 reads ANQGSEA. The CDR3 is 14 amino acids. Trimming cost V 3 bases and J 5 bases; bases outside gene matches: 6. The chain's CDR3 is CSVDPGQAQNIQYF. The CDR3, as DNA: TGCAGCGTTGATCCGGGACAGGCACAAAACATTCAGTACTTC. Full variable domain (rest looked up from reference TRBV29-1 and TRBJ2-4): SAVISQKPSRDICQRGTSLTIQCQVDSQVTMMFWYRQQPGQSLTLIATANQGSEATYESGFVIDKFPISRPNLTFSTLTVSNMSPEDSSIYLCSVDPGQAQNIQYFGAGTRLSVL.

This clone came up a few times. The chain carries TRBV30 and TRBJ2-7; D is possibly TRBD2 (5 bases). V lost 0 bases and J 3 bases, leaving 15 bases between the germline ends. Germline loops: CDR1 GTSNPN, CDR2 SVGIG (reference sequence). This CDR3 has 15 residues. Here the CDR3 reads CAWSVRGLVGYEQYF. As DNA, the CDR3 is TGTGCCTGGAGTGTACGTGGACTGGTGGGCTACGAGCAGTACTTC.